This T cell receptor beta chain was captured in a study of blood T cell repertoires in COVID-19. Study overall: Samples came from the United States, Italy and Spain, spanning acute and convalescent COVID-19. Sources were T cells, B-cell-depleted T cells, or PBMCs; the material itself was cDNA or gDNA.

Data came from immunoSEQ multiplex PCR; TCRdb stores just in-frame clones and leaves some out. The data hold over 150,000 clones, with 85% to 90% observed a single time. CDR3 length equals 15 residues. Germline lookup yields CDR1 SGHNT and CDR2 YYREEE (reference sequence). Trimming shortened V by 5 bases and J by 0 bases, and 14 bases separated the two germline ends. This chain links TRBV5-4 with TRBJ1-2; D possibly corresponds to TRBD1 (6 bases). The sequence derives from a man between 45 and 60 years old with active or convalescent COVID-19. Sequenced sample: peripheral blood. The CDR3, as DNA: TGTGCCAGCAGTTCAGGACAGAGAGCTAACTATGGCTACACCTTC. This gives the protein CASSSGQRANYGYTF.